Below, 26 T cell receptor beta chains from the same sample are listed, as sequenced in a study of blood T cell repertoires in COVID-19. Sequenced by immunoSEQ multiplex PCR; TCRdb stores in-frame clones only, minus some. The sample contains hundreds of thousands of clones, around 84% of which appear only once. Sequences were obtained from PBMCs or T cells enriched from blood (not recorded which). These receptors all stem from a woman in her 50s who had recovered from COVID-19.

The CDR3 region is CASSIRREQYF. As DNA, the CDR3 is TGTGCCAGCAGTATACGGCGGGAGCAGTACTTC. The rearrangement uses TRBV6-6 and TRBJ2-7; D ambiguous. Germline CDR1 and CDR2: MNHNY and SVGAGI (reference sequence). CDR3 length: 11 amino acids. Trimming stripped 5 bases from V and 7 bases from J, with 9 bases between.

The chain is built from TRBV19 and TRBJ1-4; 8 bases align to TRBD1. This CDR3 region has 15 residues. Germline trimming cut 5 bases from V and 7 bases from J; bases unmatched to any gene: 9. Germline CDR1 LNHDA, CDR2 SQIVND (reference sequence). DNA of the CDR3: TGTGCCAGTAGTGGCCGGACAGGGCGGGGTGAAAAACTGTTTTTT. This gives the protein CASSGRTGRGEKLFF. The full variable domain, in which reference TRBV19 and TRBJ1-4 provide the parts outside the CDR3, is DGGITQSPKYLFRKEGQNVTLSCEQNLNHDAMYWYRQDPGQGLRLIYYSQIVNDFQKGDIAEGYSVSREKKESFPLTVTSAQKNPTAFYLCASSGRTGRGEKLFFGSGTQLSVL.

The chain links TRBV7-2 to TRBJ2-3; 7 positions agree with TRBD2. The length of the CDR3 is 17 residues. With 3 bases clipped from V and 0 bases from J, the junction kept 9 bases outside the gene matches. Germline loops: CDR1 SGHTA, CDR2 FQGNSA. This CDR3 is CASSLGGFASSTDTQYF. Here the CDR3 DNA reads TGTGCCAGCAGCTTGGGGGGGTTCGCCTCTAGCACAGATACGCAGTATTTT.

The chain is built from TRBV19 and TRBJ2-1, with TRBD2 matching over 10 bases. The CDR3 covers 17 residues. Germline CDR1 LNHDA, CDR2 SQIVND (reference sequence). V gave up 1 base and J gave up 7 bases; unmatched junction bases: 10. CDR3 coding DNA: TGTGCCAGTAGTATAGGATCCGCTAGCGGGAGCAGAAATGAGCAGTTCTTC. It encodes CASSIGSASGSRNEQFF.

The genes are TRBV28 and TRBJ1-6; 7 bases are shared with TRBD1. CDR1 is MDHEN and CDR2 is SYDVKM in the germline V gene. The CDR3 spans 15 residues. Trimming removed 5 bases from V and 10 bases from J; junction bases left unmatched: 11. The CDR3 DNA reads as TGTGCCAGCAGTCCCCTGGGGTCAGGGGGGTCACCCCTCCACTTT. It encodes CASSPLGSGGSPLHF. Looking up the rest from reference TRBV28 and TRBJ1-6 gives the full variable domain: DVKVTQSSRYLVKRTGEKVFLECVQDMDHENMFWYRQDPGLGLRLIYFSYDVKMKEKGDIPEGYSVSREKKERFSLILESASTNQTSMYLCASSPLGSGGSPLHFGNGTRLTVT.

V usage is TRBV7-3 and J usage is TRBJ1-1; D uncertain. From germline, CDR1 is SGHTA and CDR2 FQGTGA. V lost 5 bases, J lost 0 bases, and 10 bases lay in between. The CDR3 extends over 14 amino acids. The CDR3 DNA is TGTGCCAGCAGCCCAGGATACATGAACACTGAAGCTTTCTTT. It encodes CASSPGYMNTEAFF.

The V gene is TRBV18, the J gene TRBJ2-1, with D perhaps assigned TRBD1 or TRBD2 (9 bases each). The V and J ends lost 6 bases and 5 bases respectively, with 32 bases between them. The CDR3 is 20 amino acids. The germline gives CDR1 KGHSH, CDR2 LQKENI. The DNA for the CDR3 is TGTGCCAGCTCTCGCTACTCCGGGACAGGGAGGCCTAGCGGGAACAATGAGCAGTTCTTC. Translation gives CASSRYSGTGRPSGNNEQFF.

V is TRBV7-9 and J is TRBJ2-3; 8 nucleotides agree with TRBD2. With V trimmed by 3 bases and J by 2 bases, 4 bases remained unmatched. Germline V gene data show CDR1 as SEHNR and CDR2 as FQNEAQ (reference sequence). CDR3 length: 15 amino acids. This CDR3 is CASSFPAGATDTQYF. The CDR3 DNA follows: TGTGCCAGCAGCTTCCCAGCGGGAGCCACAGATACGCAGTATTTT.

This rearrangement joins TRBV11-2 to TRBJ1-3, with 7 bases lining up with TRBD1. CDR1 SGHAT and CDR2 FQNNGV come from the germline V gene. There are 15 residues in the CDR3. J lost 4 bases, V lost 4 bases, and 7 bases had no gene match. The CDR3 DNA follows: TGTGCCAGCAGCTGGACAGCAGGGGGGGGAAACACCATATATTTT. This translates into CASSWTAGGGNTIYF.

V is TRBV28 and J is TRBJ1-5, with D unclear. The CDR3 has 12 amino acids. The V end was cut by 10 bases, the J end by 9 bases, with 16 bases between. Germline CDR1 and CDR2: MDHEN and SYDVKM. Written as DNA, the CDR3 is TGTGCCACCCGAGCCGTCGCGGGGCCCCAGCATTTT. Protein product: CATRAVAGPQHF.

This clone was seen just once. The J gene is TRBJ2-5, the V gene TRBV11-3; 11 bases match TRBD1. Germline CDR1 SGHNT, CDR2 YENEEA. With 5 bases clipped from V and 2 bases from J, the junction kept 4 bases outside the gene matches. The CDR3 has 15 amino acids. CDR3 amino acids: CASSTGTGGQETQYF. The CDR3 DNA reads TGTGCCAGCAGCACAGGGACAGGGGGACAAGAGACCCAGTACTTC. The whole variable domain, remainder taken from reference TRBV11-3 and TRBJ2-5, is EAGVVQSPRYKIIEKKQPVAFWCNPISGHNTLYWYLQNLGQGPELLIRYENEEAVDDSQLPKDRFSAERLKGVDSTLKIQPAELGDSAVYLCASSTGTGGQETQYFGPGTRLLVL.

The CDR3 sequence is CASSLRPGQSSYNSPLHF. CDR3 DNA sequence: TGTGCCAGCAGCCTTAGACCGGGACAGAGCTCCTATAATTCACCCCTCCACTTT. The gene calls are TRBV27 and TRBJ1-6; 7 positions match TRBD1. Germline CDR1 and CDR2: MNHEY and SMNVEV (reference sequence). V dropped 6 bases and J dropped 0; count of bases not matched to a gene: 11. The CDR3 loop spans 18 amino acids.

J is TRBJ2-7 and V is TRBV7-9, with 8 bases fitting TRBD1. Trimming at V came to 7 bases and at J to 4 bases, leaving 15 bases not matched to a gene. The V gene's germline CDR1 is SEHNR and CDR2 FQNEAQ (reference sequence). The CDR3 extends over 16 amino acids. Here the CDR3 DNA reads TGTGCCAGCACCGACCCCCCGACAGGGGCTTTTTACGAGCAGTACTTC. Its translation is CASTDPPTGAFYEQYF.

V is TRBV28 and J is TRBJ1-5; D call uncertain. V was shortened by 6 bases and J by 9 bases, with 21 bases between the two germline ends. CDR1 is MDHEN and CDR2 is SYDVKM in the germline V gene. This CDR3 spans 15 amino acids. This chain's CDR3 is CASSLGGSNLLPQHF. The CDR3 region has the DNA TGTGCCAGCAGCCTAGGTGGTTCGAACCTCTTGCCCCAGCATTTT.

V is TRBV28 and J is TRBJ2-7; 7 bases line up with TRBD2. This CDR3 is 14 amino acids long. V trimming: 8 bases; J trimming: 3 bases; junction bases outside the gene matches: 10. The germline V gene encodes CDR1 MDHEN and CDR2 SYDVKM. CDR3 in amino acids: CASGFLAANYEQYF. DNA of the CDR3: TGTGCCAGCGGGTTCCTAGCGGCTAACTACGAGCAGTACTTC.

The rearrangement uses TRBV7-9 and TRBJ2-1; D gene uncertain. Trimming shortened V by 5 bases and J by 0 bases, and 11 bases separated the two germline ends. The germline gives CDR1 SEHNR, CDR2 FQNEAQ (reference sequence). This CDR3 is 15 amino acids long. As DNA, the CDR3 is TGTGCCAGCAGCCGAATACCGAGCTCCTACAATGAGCAGTTCTTC. This encodes CASSRIPSSYNEQFF.

The chain links TRBV27 to TRBJ2-7; 10 bases are a match to TRBD2. The CDR3 runs 14 residues. Germline CDR1 is MNHEY and CDR2 is SMNVEV (reference sequence). The trim removed 6 bases at V and 0 bases at J, leaving 2 bases unmatched. CDR3 DNA sequence: TGTGCCAGCAGAGGGACTAGCGCCTCCTACGAGCAGTACTTC. It is translated as CASRGTSASYEQYF.

The chain joins TRBV2 to TRBJ2-3; TRBD1 matches 8 bases. The germline V gene encodes CDR1 SNHLY and CDR2 FYNNEI. Unmatched junction bases numbered 8, after V lost 8 bases and J lost 1 base. This CDR3 comprises 15 residues. The CDR3 sequence: CASGSDRGGTDTQYF. The DNA for the CDR3 is TGTGCCAGCGGGAGCGACAGGGGAGGCACAGATACGCAGTATTTT.

As concerns this clone: The same CDR3 also results from other DNA sequences found in this sample. V and J are TRBV5-1 and TRBJ1-1, with D tentatively TRBD1 (6 bases). The V gene lost 1 base and the J gene lost 0 bases, with 7 bases spanning the gap. The CDR3 consists of 14 residues. Germline V gives CDR1 SGHRS, CDR2 YFSETQ. The CDR3 sequence is CASSLTGMNTEAFF. For the CDR3, the DNA is TGCGCCAGCAGCTTGACAGGGATGAACACTGAAGCTTTCTTT.

This rearrangement joins TRBV10-2 to TRBJ1-2; tentative D call: TRBD1 (6 bases). Per the germline V gene, CDR1 is WSHSY and CDR2 is SAAADI. Trimming took off 4 bases at V and 3 bases at J, with 9 bases between the two ends. CDR3 length equals 13 residues. The DNA of the CDR3 is TGCGCCAGCAGTGCGCAGGGGTACTATGGCTACACCTTC. Amino acid sequence: CASSAQGYYGYTF.

J is TRBJ2-5 and V is TRBV6-5; 11 bases are shared with TRBD2. With V trimmed by 6 bases and J by 5 bases, 8 bases remained unmatched. CDR3 length equals 15 residues. CDR1 is MNHEY and CDR2 is SVGAGI in the germline V gene. The CDR3 spells CASSTASGRLETQYF. The CDR3 bases are TGTGCCAGCAGCACTGCTAGCGGGAGGTTGGAGACCCAGTACTTC.

This rearrangement joins TRBV11-2 to TRBJ2-5, with 14 bases aligning to TRBD2. Germline CDR1 is SGHAT and CDR2 is FQNNGV. Unmatched junction bases numbered 3, after V lost 5 bases and J lost 4 bases. This CDR3 comprises 15 residues. CDR3 nucleotide sequence: TGTGCCAGCAGCAGGACTAGCGGGAGGAGAGAGACCCAGTACTTC. Translated: CASSRTSGRRETQYF.

The genes are TRBV30 and TRBJ1-1; D gene uncertain. The germline V gene has CDR1 GTSNPN and CDR2 SVGIG (reference sequence). CDR3 length equals 12 residues. Trimming removed 3 bases at V and 1 base at J, with 6 bases between. CDR3 protein: CAWSGGNTEAFF. The CDR3 nucleotides read TGTGCCTGGAGCGGCGGGAACACTGAAGCTTTCTTT.

The chain carries TRBV5-1 and TRBJ2-5; 10 bases align to TRBD1. Germline V lookup: CDR1 SGHRS, CDR2 YFSETQ. The ends lost 6 bases at V and 5 bases at J; junction bases unmatched: 10. The CDR3 covers 15 residues. The CDR3 protein is CASNIDRGRRETQYF. DNA for the CDR3: TGCGCCAGCAACATCGACAGGGGGCGCAGGGAGACCCAGTACTTC.

The chain combines TRBV7-6 with TRBJ2-1; 9 bases agree with TRBD2. After removal of 4 bases from V and 8 bases from J, the junction contained 9 bases not matched to a gene. Germline-derived CDR1 and CDR2 are SGHVS and FNYEAQ. CDR3 length: 15 residues. CDR3 coding DNA: TGTGCCAGCAGCTCCTTAGCGGGAGCCCCGCATGAGCAGTTCTTC. It yields the protein CASSSLAGAPHEQFF. Supplemented by reference TRBV7-6 and TRBJ2-1, the full variable domain reads GAGVSQSPRYKVTKRGQDVALRCDPISGHVSLYWYRQALGQGPEFLTYFNYEAQQDKSGLPNDRFSAERPEGSISTLTIQRTEQRDSAMYRCASSSLAGAPHEQFFGPGTRLTVL.

The chain employs TRBV6-9 and TRBJ2-3, with D hard to call. V was cut by 7 bases and J by 3 bases, with 20 bases left in between. In germline, CDR1 is MNHGY, CDR2 SVAAGI. The CDR3 length is 16 residues. For the CDR3, the DNA is TGTGCCAGCACCGAAAGAGATCCTAACTTGACAGATACGCAGTATTTT. This sequence encodes CASTERDPNLTDTQYF.